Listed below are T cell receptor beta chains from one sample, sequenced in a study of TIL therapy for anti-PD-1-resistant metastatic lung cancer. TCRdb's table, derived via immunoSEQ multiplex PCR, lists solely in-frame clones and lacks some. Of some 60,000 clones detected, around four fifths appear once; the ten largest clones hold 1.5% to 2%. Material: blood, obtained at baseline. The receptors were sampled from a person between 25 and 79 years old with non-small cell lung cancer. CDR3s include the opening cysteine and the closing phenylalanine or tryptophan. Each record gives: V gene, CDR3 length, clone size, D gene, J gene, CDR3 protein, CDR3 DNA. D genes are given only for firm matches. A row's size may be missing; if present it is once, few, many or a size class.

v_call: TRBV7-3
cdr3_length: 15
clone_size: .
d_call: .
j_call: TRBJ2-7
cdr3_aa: CASSLTAGAPYEQYF
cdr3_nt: TGTGCCAGCAGCTTAACTGCGGGCGCCCCCTACGAGCAGTACTTC

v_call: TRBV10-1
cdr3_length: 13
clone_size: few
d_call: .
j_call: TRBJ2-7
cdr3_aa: CASSETGSYEQYF
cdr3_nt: TGCGCCAGCAGTGAGACAGGATCCTACGAGCAGTACTTC

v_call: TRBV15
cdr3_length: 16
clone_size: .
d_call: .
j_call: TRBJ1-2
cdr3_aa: CATSRDKIQANYGYTF
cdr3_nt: TGTGCCACCAGCAGAGATAAGATTCAAGCTAACTATGGCTACACCTTC

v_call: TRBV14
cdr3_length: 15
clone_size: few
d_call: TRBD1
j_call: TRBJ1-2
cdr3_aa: CASSQAATGKGGYTF
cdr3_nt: TGTGCCAGCAGCCAAGCTGCGACAGGGAAGGGTGGCTACACCTTC

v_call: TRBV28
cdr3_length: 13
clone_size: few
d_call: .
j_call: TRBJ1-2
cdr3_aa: CASAGGVNYGYTF
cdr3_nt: TGTGCCAGCGCAGGTGGCGTTAACTATGGCTACACCTTC

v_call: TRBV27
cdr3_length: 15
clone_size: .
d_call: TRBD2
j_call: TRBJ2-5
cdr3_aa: CASSLAGGPQETQYF
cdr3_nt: TGTGCCAGCAGTTTAGCGGGAGGGCCACAAGAGACCCAGTACTTC

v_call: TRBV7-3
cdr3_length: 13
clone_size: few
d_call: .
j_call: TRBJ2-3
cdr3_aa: CASSSKTTDTQYF
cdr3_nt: TGTGCCAGCAGCTCCAAAACAACAGATACGCAGTATTTT

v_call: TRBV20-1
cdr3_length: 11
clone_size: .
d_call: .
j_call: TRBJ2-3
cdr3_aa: CSALQTDTQYF
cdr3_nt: TGCAGTGCCCTTCAGACAGATACGCAGTATTTT

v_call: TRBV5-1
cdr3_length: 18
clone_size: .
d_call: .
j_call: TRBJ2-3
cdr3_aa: CASSSPGHFLDSTDTQYF
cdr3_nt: TGCGCCAGCAGCTCACCGGGACACTTCTTAGACAGCACAGATACGCAGTATTTT

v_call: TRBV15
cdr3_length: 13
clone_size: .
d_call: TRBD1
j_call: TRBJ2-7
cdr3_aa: CATRTGSSYEQYF
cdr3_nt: TGTGCCACCCGGACAGGGAGCTCCTACGAGCAGTACTTC

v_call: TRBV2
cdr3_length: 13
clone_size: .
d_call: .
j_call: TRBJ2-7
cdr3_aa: CASSSGLPYEQYF
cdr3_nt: TGTGCCAGCAGTTCGGGCCTCCCCTACGAGCAGTACTTC

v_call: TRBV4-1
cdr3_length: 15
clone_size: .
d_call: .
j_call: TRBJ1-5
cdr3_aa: CASSQAVLSNQPQHF
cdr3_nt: TGCGCCAGCAGCCAAGCAGTGTTAAGCAATCAGCCCCAGCATTTT

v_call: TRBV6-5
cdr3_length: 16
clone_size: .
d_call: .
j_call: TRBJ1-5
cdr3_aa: CASSYLPLGFNQPQHF
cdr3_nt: TGTGCCAGCAGTTACCTCCCTCTTGGGTTCAATCAGCCCCAGCATTTT

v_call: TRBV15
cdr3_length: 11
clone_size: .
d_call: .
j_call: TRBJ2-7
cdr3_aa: CATSRGQAELF
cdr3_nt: TGTGCCACCAGCAGAGGACAGGCAGAGCTCTTC

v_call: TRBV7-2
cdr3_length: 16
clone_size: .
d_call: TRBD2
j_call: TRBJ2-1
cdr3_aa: CASSLRAGALYNEQFF
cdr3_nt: TGTGCCAGCAGCTTAAGAGCGGGGGCACTCTACAATGAGCAGTTCTTC

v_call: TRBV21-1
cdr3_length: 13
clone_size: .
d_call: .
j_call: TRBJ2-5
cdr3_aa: CASSAGQGETQYF
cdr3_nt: TGTGCCAGCAGCGCGGGACAGGGAGAGACCCAGTACTTC

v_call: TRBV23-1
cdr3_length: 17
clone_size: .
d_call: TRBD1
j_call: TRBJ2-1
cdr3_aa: CASSQRGQWSSYNEQFF
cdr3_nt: TGCGCCAGCAGTCAAAGGGGGCAGTGGAGCTCCTACAATGAGCAGTTCTTC

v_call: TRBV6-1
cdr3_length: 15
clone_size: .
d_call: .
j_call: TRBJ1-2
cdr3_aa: CASSVTRTEHYGYTF
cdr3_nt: TGTGCCAGCAGTGTTACTAGGACGGAACACTATGGCTACACCTTC

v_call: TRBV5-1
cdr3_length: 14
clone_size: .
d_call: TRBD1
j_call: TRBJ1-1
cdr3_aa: CASSLAAGGTEAFF
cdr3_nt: TGCGCCAGCAGCTTGGCTGCAGGGGGGACTGAAGCTTTCTTT